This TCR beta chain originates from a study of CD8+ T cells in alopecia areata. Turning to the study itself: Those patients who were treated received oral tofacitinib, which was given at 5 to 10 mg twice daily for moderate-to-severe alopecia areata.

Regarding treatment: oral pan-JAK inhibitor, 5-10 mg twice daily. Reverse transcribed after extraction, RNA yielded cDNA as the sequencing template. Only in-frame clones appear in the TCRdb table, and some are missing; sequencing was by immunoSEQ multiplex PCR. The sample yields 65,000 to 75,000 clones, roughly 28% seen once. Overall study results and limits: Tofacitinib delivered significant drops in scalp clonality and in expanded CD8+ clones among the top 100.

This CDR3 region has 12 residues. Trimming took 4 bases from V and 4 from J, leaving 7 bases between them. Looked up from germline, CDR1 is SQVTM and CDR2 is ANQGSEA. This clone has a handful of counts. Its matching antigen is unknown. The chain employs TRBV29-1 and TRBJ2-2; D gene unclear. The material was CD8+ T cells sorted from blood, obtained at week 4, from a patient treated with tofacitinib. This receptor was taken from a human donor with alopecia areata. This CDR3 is CSVVSATGELFF. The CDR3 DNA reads TGCAGCGTTGTGTCGGCCACCGGGGAGCTGTTTTTT.